The entry below describes one T cell receptor beta chain. The target antigen is unknown. 60 Vbeta and 13 Jbeta primers were used in PCR. Generated by immunoSEQ multiplex PCR, the TCRdb table keeps only in-frame clones and is missing some. Of over 80,000 clones in the sample, around 80% are singletons; the top ten hold roughly 5%. This sample is drawn from a study of cytomegalovirus exposure and HLA in healthy donors. Trimming pared 0 bases from V and 0 bases from J, leaving 5 bases between. The CDR3 loop spans 14 amino acids. The germline V gene has CDR1 MNHEY and CDR2 SVGAGI. The study, taken as a whole, reports: A few chains tied to CMV proved CMV antigen-specific in vitro. It was reportedly the case that the classifier diagnosed cytomegalovirus status with high specificity and sensitivity. The majority of TCR sequences were rare, yet some public TCRs appeared in many donors.

The donors comprised healthy bone marrow donors. Sequences were obtained from PBMCs. This chain joins TRBV6-5 and TRBJ1-2; no firm D call. The sequence came from a man between 35 and 55 years old in good health and CMV-seropositive. This CDR3 is CASSYSRANYGYTF. CDR3 nucleotides: TGTGCCAGCAGTTACTCAAGAGCTAACTATGGCTACACCTTC.